Sequencing of this TCR beta chain was carried out in a study of sequential checkpoint blockade in melanoma. Across the study: Arm A got nivolumab then ipilimumab; arm B the reverse, 1:1.

This sample's treatment: randomized to nivolumab then ipilimumab (arm A) or the reverse (arm B). No patient had prior DNA-damaging chemotherapy. CDR3 length: 15 residues. With V trimmed by 3 bases and J by 2 bases, 7 bases remained unmatched. Germline assignment: CDR1 MGHRA and CDR2 YSYEKL. Profiled with immunoSEQ multiplex PCR; TCRdb holds only in-frame clones, not every one. Found here are about 28,000 clones, nearly 85% of them singletons; the top ten hold about a sixth. This receptor was obtained from a human donor with melanoma. The genes are TRBV4-1 and TRBJ2-7, with TRBD1 matching 7 bases. This material consisted of CD8+ T cells sorted from blood (inferred from file names), taken from a patient given nivolumab and ipilimumab in sequence. The CDR3 loop is CASSHDRAGTYEQYF. The CDR3 nucleotides read TGCGCCAGCAGCCACGACAGGGCTGGAACCTACGAGCAGTACTTC.